The present entry profiles one TCR beta chain with its context. Sequenced by immunoSEQ multiplex PCR; TCRdb stores in-frame clones only, minus some. The sample carries about 93,000 clones, approximately 90% recorded once. This sample is part of a study of control samples from healthy donors and cancer patients. V was cut by 5 bases and J by 1 base, with 8 bases left in between. Germline CDR1 KGHSH, CDR2 LQKENI. This CDR3 is 13 amino acids long. V usage is TRBV18 and J usage is TRBJ1-1; tentative D call: TRBD1 (6 bases). Sequencing used blood. This receptor was taken from a woman in her 70s in good health. The CDR3 spells CASSWTENTEAFF. In DNA, the CDR3 is TGTGCCAGCTCATGGACAGAGAACACTGAAGCTTTCTTT.